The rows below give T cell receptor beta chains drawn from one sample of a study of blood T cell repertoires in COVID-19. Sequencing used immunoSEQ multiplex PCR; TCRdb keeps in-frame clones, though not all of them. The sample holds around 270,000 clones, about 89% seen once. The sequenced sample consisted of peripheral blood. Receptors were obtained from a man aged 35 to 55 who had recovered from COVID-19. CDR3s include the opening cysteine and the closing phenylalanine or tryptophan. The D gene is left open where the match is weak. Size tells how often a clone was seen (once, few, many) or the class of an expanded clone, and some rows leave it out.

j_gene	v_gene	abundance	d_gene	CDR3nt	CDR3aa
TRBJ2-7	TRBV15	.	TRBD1	TGTGCCACCAGCAGAGATCTCCGGACAGGTCAAAGCTCCTACGAGCAGTACTTC	CATSRDLRTGQSSYEQYF
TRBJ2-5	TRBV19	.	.	TGTGCCAGCCCTCCCGGGACACGAAAGAACCAAGAGACCCAGTACTTC	CASPPGTRKNQETQYF
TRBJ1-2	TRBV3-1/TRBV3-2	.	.	TGTGCCAGCAGCCAAGTGGGCGGGGTTTATGGCTACACCTTC	CASSQVGGVYGYTF
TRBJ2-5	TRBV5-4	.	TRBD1	TGTGCCAGCAGTCCCCCCCCGACAGGGGGCCAAGAGACCCAGTACTTC	CASSPPPTGGQETQYF
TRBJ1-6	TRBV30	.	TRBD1	TGTGCCTGGAGTGACCTAACAGGGGTTTATTCACCCCTCCACTTT	CAWSDLTGVYSPLHF
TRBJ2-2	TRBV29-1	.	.	TGCAGCGTGGCGGGACAGCGCACCGGGGAGCTGTTTTTT	CSVAGQRTGELFF
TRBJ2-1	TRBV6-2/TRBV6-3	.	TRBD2	TGTGCCAGCACCCCGGGACTAGCGGGGGGGCGGGGTAATGAGCAGTTCTTC	CASTPGLAGGRGNEQFF
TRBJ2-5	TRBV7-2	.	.	TGTGCCAGCAGCTTAACGGAGGGCCGGAAGACCCAGTACTTC	CASSLTEGRKTQYF
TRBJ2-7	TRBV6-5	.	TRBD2	TGTGCCAGCAGTTACGGGACTAGCGCTACGGTCTACGAGCAGTACTTC	CASSYGTSATVYEQYF
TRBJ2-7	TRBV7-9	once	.	TGTGCCAGCAGCGGTGGGAAGGGAGAGTTTTACGAGCAGTACTTC	CASSGGKGEFYEQYF
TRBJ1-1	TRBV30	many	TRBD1	TGTGCCTGGAGTTTGGGACAGGGTGGGACTGAAGCTTTCTTT	CAWSLGQGGTEAFF
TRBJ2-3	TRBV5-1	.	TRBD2	TGCGCCAGCAGCTTGGGTAGCGGGGCGAGCACAGATACGCAGTATTTT	CASSLGSGASTDTQYF
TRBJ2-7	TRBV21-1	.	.	TGTGCCAGCAGCTCAAGGTTGGGACAGGGGTCTCCTTACGAGCAGTACTTC	CASSSRLGQGSPYEQYF
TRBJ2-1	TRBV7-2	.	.	TGTGCCAGCACCCTGAGTAGCGCCCAACTGGGGGAGCAGTTCTTC	CASTLSSAQLGEQFF
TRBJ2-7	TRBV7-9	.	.	TGTGCCAGCAGCTCCGGAGAGGTAGGCGAGCAGTACTTC	CASSSGEVGEQYF
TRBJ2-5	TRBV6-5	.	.	TGTGCCAGCCGGCGCCGTCCAGGGGAGACCCAGTACTTC	CASRRRPGETQYF
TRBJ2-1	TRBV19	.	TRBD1	TGTGCCAGTAGTCCCGGACAGGGTATCGGAATCGAGCAGTTCTTC	CASSPGQGIGIEQFF
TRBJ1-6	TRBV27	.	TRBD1	TGTGCCAGCAGTAGTGACAGGGAAAATTCACCCCTCCACTTT	CASSSDRENSPLHF
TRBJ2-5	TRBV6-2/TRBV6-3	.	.	TGTGCCAGCAGCCTATATTACGGTCGGGTAGGATCGCAAGAGACCCAGTACTTC	CASSLYYGRVGSQETQYF
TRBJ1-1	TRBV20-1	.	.	TGCAGTGCTAGTTCTCAGGGGATGAACACTGAAGCTTTCTTT	CSASSQGMNTEAFF
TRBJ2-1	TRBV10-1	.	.	TGCGCCAGCAGTTTTTCACTAGGCAACAATGAGCAGTTCTTC	CASSFSLGNNEQFF
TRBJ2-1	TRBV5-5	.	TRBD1	TGTGCCAGCTCCCTCCGACAGGGGGCCGATGAGCAGTTCTTC	CASSLRQGADEQFF
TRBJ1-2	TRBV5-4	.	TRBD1	TGTGCCAGCAGCTTGCCGGGACAGGAATCCCTACTCTATGGCTACACCTTC	CASSLPGQESLLYGYTF
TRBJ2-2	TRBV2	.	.	TGTGCCAGCAAAGTGATTAAGCCCCCCGGGGAGCTGTTTTTT	CASKVIKPPGELFF
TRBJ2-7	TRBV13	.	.	TGTGCCAGCAGCTTCCGGGGGGCCTCCTCCTACGAGCAGTACTTC	CASSFRGASSYEQYF
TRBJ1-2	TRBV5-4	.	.	TGTGCCAGCAGCCCGGCCGGGAACTATGGCTACACCTTC	CASSPAGNYGYTF
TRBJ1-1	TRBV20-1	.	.	TGCAGTGCTAGAGGGGAGCATGTTGGCCTTTTT	CSARGEHVGLF
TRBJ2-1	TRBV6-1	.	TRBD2	TGTGCCAGCAGTGACCTTTGGCTAGCGGGGACCGATTATTCCTACAATGAGCAGTTCTTC	CASSDLWLAGTDYSYNEQFF
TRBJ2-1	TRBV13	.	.	TGTGCCAGCACCCTTAAATCGGGGATAGGGAATGAGCAGTTCTTC	CASTLKSGIGNEQFF
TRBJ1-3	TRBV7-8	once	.	TGTGCCAGCAGCTTTGCGGGGACCGACACCATATATTTT	CASSFAGTDTIYF
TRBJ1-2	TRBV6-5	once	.	TGTGCCAGCAGAGCGGACAGCCCTAACTATGGCTACACCTTC	CASRADSPNYGYTF
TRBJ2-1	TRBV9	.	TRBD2	TGTGCCAGCAGCGGAGGACTAGCGGATTACAATGAGCAGTTCTTC	CASSGGLADYNEQFF
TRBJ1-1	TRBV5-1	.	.	TGCGCCAGCAGCTTGGCCGCAGGGGTGAGGACTGAAGCTTTCTTT	CASSLAAGVRTEAFF
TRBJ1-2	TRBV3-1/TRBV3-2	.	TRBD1	TGTGCCAGCAGCCAGGGACAGGGCTATGGCTACACCTTC	CASSQGQGYGYTF
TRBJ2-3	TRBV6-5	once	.	TGTGCCAGCAGTTACGTTCAGGGTACGCAGTATTTT	CASSYVQGTQYF
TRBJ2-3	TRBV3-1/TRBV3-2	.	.	TGTGCCAGCAGCCAAGAATCCCTAGGAGGGGCCGATACGCAGTATTTT	CASSQESLGGADTQYF
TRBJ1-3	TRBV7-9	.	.	TGTGCCAGCAGCTCTCCTTTAGGCGCGGATGGAAACACCATATATTTT	CASSSPLGADGNTIYF
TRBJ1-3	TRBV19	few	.	TGTGCCAGTAGTGCGGCCGTTGGAAACACCATATATTTT	CASSAAVGNTIYF
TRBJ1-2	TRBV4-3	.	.	TGCGCCAGCAGCCAAGATCGGAACAGGGTGGGGGGCTACACCTTC	CASSQDRNRVGGYTF
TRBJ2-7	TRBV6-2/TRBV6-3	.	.	TGTGCCAGCAGCCCTTTCGGTGGCTACGAGCAGTACTTC	CASSPFGGYEQYF
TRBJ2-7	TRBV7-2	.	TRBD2	TGTGCCAGCAGCCTGGGACTAGCGGGGGCATTCTACGAGCAGTACTTC	CASSLGLAGAFYEQYF
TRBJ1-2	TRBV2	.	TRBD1	TGTGCCAGCAGTAGGCAGGACAGGGTAGTCCATGGCTACACCTTC	CASSRQDRVVHGYTF